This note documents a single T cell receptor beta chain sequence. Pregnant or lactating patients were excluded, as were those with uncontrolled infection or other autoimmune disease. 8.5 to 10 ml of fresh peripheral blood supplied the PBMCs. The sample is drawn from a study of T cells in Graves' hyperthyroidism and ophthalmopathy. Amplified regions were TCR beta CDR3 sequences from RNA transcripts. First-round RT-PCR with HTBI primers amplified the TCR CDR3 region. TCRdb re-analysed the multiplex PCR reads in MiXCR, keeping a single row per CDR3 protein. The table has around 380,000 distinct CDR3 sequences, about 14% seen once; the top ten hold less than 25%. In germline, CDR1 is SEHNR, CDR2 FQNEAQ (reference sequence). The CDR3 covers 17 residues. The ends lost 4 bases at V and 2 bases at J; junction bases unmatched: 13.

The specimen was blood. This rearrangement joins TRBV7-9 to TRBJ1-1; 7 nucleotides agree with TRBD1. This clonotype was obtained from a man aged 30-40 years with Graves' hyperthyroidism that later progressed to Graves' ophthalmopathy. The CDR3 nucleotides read TGTGCCAGCAGCTCTAATCGGGACAGAGGGAGCAACACTGAAGCTTTCTTT. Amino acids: CASSSNRDRGSNTEAFF.